Presented here are 10 T cell receptor beta chains from one specimen sequenced in a study of CD8+CD57+ T cells in acquired aplastic anemia (dated by TCRdb to the late 2010s). The patients picked for sequencing were ones in whom flow cytometry had shown an expansion of CD8+CD57+ cells. Sequencing was carried out with an Illumina HiSeq 2000. Profiling of TCR beta VDJ combinations and CDR3 sequences used genomic DNA as the template. TCRdb reworked the public reads: Q25 trimming with fastp, MiXCR clone assembly, productive beta chains retained. Duplicate CDR3 protein sequences are folded into a single record with the most common DNA and genes. This sample comprises approximately 250,000 distinct CDR3 sequences, roughly 82% of them detected only once. Approximately 40% of the sample lies in the top ten. What was sequenced was sorted CD4+, CD8+, or CD8+CD57+ T cells (not recorded which) from PBMCs. The receptors derive from a human donor with aplastic anemia.

This clonotype was found a few times. The germline gene is not matched at one end of the junction; a read error may be the cause. The V and J genes are TRBV2 and TRBJ2-2, with D tentatively TRBD2 (5 bases). The CDR3 is 15 amino acids. The germline gives CDR1 SNHLY, CDR2 FYNNEI. The CDR3 bases are TGTGCCAGCGGTGACGGAGGCACGGATACGCAGGAGCTTTTCTTT. Translation gives CASGDGGTDTQELFF. Together with reference TRBV2 and TRBJ2-2, the CDR3 gives the full variable domain: EPEVTQTPSHQVTQMGQEVILRCVPISNHLYFYWYRQILGQKVEFLVSFYNNEISEKSEIFDDQFSVERPDGSNFTLKIRSTKLEDSAMYFCASGDGGTDTQELFFGEGSRLTVL.

This chain's CDR3 is CASSTGTGYNEQFF. DNA for the CDR3: TGCGCCAGCAGTACCGGGACAGGTTACAATGAGCAGTTCTTC. This chain links TRBV10-1 with TRBJ2-1, with 8 nucleotides matching TRBD1. This CDR3 has 14 residues. The V and J ends lost 5 bases and 4 bases, in that order; junction bases with no gene match: 4. Germline values: CDR1 WNHNN, CDR2 SYGVQD (reference sequence).

Points on this clonotype: The junction does not match germline at one end; this may be a read error. The chain is built from TRBV7-2 and TRBJ1-4; D not resolved. Per the germline V gene, CDR1 is SGHTA and CDR2 is FQGNSA. CDR3 size: 14 residues. CDR3 nucleotides: TGTGCCAGCAGCTTAGCCCCCTATAGTGAACACCAGAACTTT. It is translated as CASSLAPYSEHQNF.

This chain uses TRBV20-1 with TRBJ1-1; no clear D. In germline, CDR1 is DFQATT, CDR2 SNEGSKA (reference sequence). V was shortened by 6 bases and J by 7 bases, with 27 bases between the two germline ends. The CDR3 totals 16 residues. CDR3 in amino acids: CSASSLSGGGQDEAFF. The CDR3 DNA follows: TGCAGTGCCAGCAGCTTATCAGGCGGAGGGCAAGATGAAGCTTTCTTT.

This chain connects TRBV12-3 or TRBV12-4 to TRBJ1-5; 9 bases map to TRBD1. This CDR3 has 14 amino acids. After removal of 6 bases from V and 6 bases from J, the junction contained 6 bases not matched to a gene. The CDR3 DNA is TGTGCCAGCAGCTCTACAGGGGGCCGTCAGCCCCAGCATTTT. Translation gives CASSSTGGRQPQHF.

The chain couples TRBV7-2 to TRBJ2-3, with no clear D. The CDR3 loop spans 14 amino acids. V was shortened by 0 bases and J by 14 bases, with 18 bases between the two germline ends. Germline assignment: CDR1 SGHTA and CDR2 FQGNSA. CDR3: CASSLAVGPPRPYF. CDR3 DNA sequence: TGTGCCAGCAGCTTAGCGGTAGGTCCCCCCAGGCCGTATTTT. Full variable domain (missing parts from reference TRBV7-2 and TRBJ2-3): GAGVSQSPSNKVTEKGKDVELRCDPISGHTALYWYRQSLGQGLEFLIYFQGNSAPDKSGLPSDRFSAERTGGSVSTLTIQRTQQEDSAVYLCASSLAVGPPRPYFGPGTRLTVL.

Turning to this clonotype: One end of the junction varies from germline; a read error may be responsible. The chain is built from TRBV15 and TRBJ2-3; D is unclear. The tail of the sequence fits TRBJ2-5 better, so the J call may be wrong. Per germline, CDR1 LNHNV and CDR2 YYDKDF (reference sequence). The CDR3 has 14 amino acids. CDR3 sequence reads: CGTSIGSEQDTQYF. Written as DNA, the CDR3 is TGTGGCACCAGCATAGGCAGCGAGCAAGATACCCAGTACTTC.

About this clonotype: Mismatch with germline at one junction end may stem from a read error. This chain links TRBV10-2 with TRBJ2-3; D possibly corresponds to TRBD2 (6 bases). Per germline, CDR1 WSHSY and CDR2 SAAADI. The CDR3 runs to 14 residues. CDR3 in DNA: TGTGCCAGCAGCTTAGCCGGGGGACGCGATACGCCGTATTTT. Translated, it gives CASSLAGGRDTPYF.

To note about this clonotype: The CDR3 does not end in the conserved phenylalanine or tryptophan, so this is likely a read error. The chain joins TRBV7-3 to TRBJ1-2; D may be TRBD1 (5 bases). CDR1 and CDR2 (germline): SGHTA, FQGTGA. The CDR3 consists of 13 residues. This CDR3 is CASSSAGTWGYTQ. The CDR3, as DNA: TGCGCCAGCAGCTCCGCAGGCACTTGGGGGTACACCCAG.

Details on this clonotype: The junction shows a germline mismatch at one end, possibly a read error. This chain links TRBV7-9 with TRBJ2-5; D not certain. Germline lookup yields CDR1 SEHNR and CDR2 FQNEAQ (reference sequence). The CDR3 totals 14 residues. The DNA for the CDR3 is TGTGCCACCAGCAGTGGCAGCGCGCAAGAGACCGAGTACTTC. This sequence encodes CATSSGSAQETEYF.